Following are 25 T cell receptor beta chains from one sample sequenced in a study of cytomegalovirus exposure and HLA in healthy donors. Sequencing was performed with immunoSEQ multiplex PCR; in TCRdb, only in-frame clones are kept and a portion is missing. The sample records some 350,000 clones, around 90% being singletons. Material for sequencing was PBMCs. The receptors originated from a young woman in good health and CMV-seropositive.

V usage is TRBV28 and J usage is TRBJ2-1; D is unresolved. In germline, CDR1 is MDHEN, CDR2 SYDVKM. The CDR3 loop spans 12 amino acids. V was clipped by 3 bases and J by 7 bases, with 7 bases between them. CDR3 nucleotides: TGTGCCAGCAGTTTGGGCGTGAATGAGCAGTTCTTC. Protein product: CASSLGVNEQFF.

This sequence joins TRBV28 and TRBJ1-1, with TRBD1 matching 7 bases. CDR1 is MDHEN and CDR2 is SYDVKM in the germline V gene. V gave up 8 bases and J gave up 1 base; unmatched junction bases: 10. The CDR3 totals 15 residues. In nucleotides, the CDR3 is TGTGCCAGCCCCGGGGGGGGGACAGCGAACACTGAAGCTTTCTTT. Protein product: CASPGGGTANTEAFF.

The CDR3 DNA is TGTGCCAGCAGTTTATCACGGGGATTGAACACTGAAGCTTTCTTT. It is translated as CASSLSRGLNTEAFF. The chain employs TRBV27 and TRBJ1-1; D call uncertain. The germline CDR1 and CDR2 sequences are MNHEY and SMNVEV (reference sequence). Trimming removed 0 bases at V and 0 bases at J, with 8 bases between. The CDR3 covers 15 residues.

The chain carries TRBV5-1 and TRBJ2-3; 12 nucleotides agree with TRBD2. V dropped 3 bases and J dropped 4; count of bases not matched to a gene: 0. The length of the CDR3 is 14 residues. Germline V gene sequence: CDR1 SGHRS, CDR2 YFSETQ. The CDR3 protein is CASSSSGRADTQYF. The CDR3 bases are TGCGCCAGCAGCTCTAGCGGGAGGGCAGATACGCAGTATTTT.

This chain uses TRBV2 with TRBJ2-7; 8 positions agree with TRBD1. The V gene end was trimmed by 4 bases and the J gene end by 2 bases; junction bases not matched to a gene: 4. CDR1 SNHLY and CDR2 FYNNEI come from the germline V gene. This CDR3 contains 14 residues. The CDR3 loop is CASSGRTGTYEQYF. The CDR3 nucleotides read TGTGCCAGCAGTGGGAGGACAGGGACCTACGAGCAGTACTTC.

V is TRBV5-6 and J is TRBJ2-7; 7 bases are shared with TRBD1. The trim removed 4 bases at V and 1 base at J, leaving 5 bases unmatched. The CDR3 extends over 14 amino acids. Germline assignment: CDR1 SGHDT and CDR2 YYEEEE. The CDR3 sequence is CASSLGQASYEQYF. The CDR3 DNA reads TGTGCCAGCAGCCTCGGACAGGCTTCCTACGAGCAGTACTTC.

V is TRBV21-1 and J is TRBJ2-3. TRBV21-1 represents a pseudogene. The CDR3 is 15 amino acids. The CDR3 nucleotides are TGTCCCAGCAGCAAAGAGGGCATAGGGACAGATACGCAGTATTTT. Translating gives CPSSKEGIGTDTQYF.

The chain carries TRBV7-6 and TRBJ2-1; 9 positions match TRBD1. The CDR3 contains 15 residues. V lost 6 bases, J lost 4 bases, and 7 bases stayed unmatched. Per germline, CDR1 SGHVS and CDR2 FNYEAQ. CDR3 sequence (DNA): TGTGCCAGCAGACAGACGGGACAGGGTTACAATGAGCAGTTCTTC. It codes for CASRQTGQGYNEQFF. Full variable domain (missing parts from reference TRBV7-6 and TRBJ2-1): GAGVSQSPRYKVTKRGQDVALRCDPISGHVSLYWYRQALGQGPEFLTYFNYEAQQDKSGLPNDRFSAERPEGSISTLTIQRTEQRDSAMYRCASRQTGQGYNEQFFGPGTRLTVL.

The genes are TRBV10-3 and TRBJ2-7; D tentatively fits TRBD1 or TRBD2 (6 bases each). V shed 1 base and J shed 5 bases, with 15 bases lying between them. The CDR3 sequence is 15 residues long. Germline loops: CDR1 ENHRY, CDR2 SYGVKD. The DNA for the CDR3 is TGTGCCATCAGTGAGTTGCAGGGGAGGACGGACGAGCAGTACTTC. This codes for CAISELQGRTDEQYF.

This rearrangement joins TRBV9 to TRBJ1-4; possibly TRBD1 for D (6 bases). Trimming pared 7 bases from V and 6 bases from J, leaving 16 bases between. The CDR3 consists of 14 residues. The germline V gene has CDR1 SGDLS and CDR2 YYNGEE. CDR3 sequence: CASRSRGKYEKLFF. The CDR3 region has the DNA TGTGCCAGCCGATCCAGGGGCAAGTATGAAAAACTGTTTTTT.

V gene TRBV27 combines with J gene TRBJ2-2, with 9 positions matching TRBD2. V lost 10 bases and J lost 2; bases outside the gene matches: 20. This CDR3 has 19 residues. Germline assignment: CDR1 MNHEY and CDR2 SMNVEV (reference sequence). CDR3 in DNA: TGTGCCACCCGGCCCAGTCACCGGGGACTAGCTTTTAACACCGGGGAGCTGTTTTTT. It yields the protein CATRPSHRGLAFNTGELFF.

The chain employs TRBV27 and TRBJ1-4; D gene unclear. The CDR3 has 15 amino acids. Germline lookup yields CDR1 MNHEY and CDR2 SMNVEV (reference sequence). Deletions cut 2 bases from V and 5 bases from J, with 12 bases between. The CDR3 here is CASSLGGRMNEKLFF. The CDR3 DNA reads TGTGCCAGCAGTTTAGGAGGGCGGATGAATGAAAAACTGTTTTTT.

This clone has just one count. In nucleotides, the CDR3 is TGTGCCAGCAGACTAGCGGGAGGGGAAGAGACCCAGTACTTC. Translation: CASRLAGGEETQYF. The chain joins TRBV6-5 to TRBJ2-5; 13 positions agree with TRBD2. The V segment lost 6 bases and the J segment 3 bases; nucleotides outside the gene matches: 1. This CDR3 is built from 14 residues. CDR1 MNHEY and CDR2 SVGAGI come from the germline V gene.

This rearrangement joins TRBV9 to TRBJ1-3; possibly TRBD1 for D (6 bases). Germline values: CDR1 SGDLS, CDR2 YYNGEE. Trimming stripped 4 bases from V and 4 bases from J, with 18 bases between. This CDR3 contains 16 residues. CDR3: CASSSTGGAGGNTIYF. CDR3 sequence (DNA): TGTGCCAGCAGCTCCACCGGGGGGGCGGGAGGAAACACCATATATTTT.

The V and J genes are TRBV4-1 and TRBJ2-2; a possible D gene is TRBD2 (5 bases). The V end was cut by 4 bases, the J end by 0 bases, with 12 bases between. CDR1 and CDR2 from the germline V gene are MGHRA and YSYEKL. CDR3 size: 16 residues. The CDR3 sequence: CASSPGSRTNTGELFF. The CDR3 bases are TGCGCCAGCAGCCCTGGGAGTAGGACGAACACCGGGGAGCTGTTTTTT.

The DNA for the CDR3 is TGTGCCTGGAGAGGGGACGATAAGCCCCAGCATTTT. Encoded protein: CAWRGDDKPQHF. The V gene is TRBV30, the J gene TRBJ1-5, with D possibly TRBD1 on 5 matching bases. The CDR3 totals 12 residues. Trimming cost V 3 bases and J 8 bases, with 11 bases left between them. Germline assignment: CDR1 GTSNPN and CDR2 SVGIG (reference sequence).

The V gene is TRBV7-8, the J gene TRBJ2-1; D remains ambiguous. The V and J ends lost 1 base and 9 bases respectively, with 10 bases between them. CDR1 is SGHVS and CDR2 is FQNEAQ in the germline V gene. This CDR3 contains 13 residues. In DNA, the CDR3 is TGTGCCAGCAGCTTAGGACGGCGTGGTGAGCAGTTCTTC. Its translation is CASSLGRRGEQFF.

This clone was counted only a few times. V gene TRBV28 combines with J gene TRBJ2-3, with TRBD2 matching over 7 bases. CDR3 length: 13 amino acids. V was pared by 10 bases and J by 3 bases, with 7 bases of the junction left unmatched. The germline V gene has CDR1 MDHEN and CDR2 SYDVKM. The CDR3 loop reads CAIISGGTDTQYF. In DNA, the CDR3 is TGTGCCATCATATCGGGGGGTACAGATACGCAGTATTTT.

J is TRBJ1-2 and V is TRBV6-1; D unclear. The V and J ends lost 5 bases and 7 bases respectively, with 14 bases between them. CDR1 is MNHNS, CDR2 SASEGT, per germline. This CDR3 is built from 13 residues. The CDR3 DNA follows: TGTGCCAGCAGTCAGGACCATTCGAGTGGCTACACCTTC. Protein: CASSQDHSSGYTF.

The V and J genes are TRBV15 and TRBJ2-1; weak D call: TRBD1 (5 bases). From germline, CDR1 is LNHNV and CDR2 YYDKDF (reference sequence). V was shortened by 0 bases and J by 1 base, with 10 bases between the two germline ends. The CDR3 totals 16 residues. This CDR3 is CATSRDRQGSYNEQFF. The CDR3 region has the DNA TGTGCCACCAGCAGAGATCGGCAGGGTTCCTACAATGAGCAGTTCTTC. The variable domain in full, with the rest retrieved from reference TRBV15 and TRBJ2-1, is DAMVIQNPRYQVTQFGKPVTLSCSQTLNHNVMYWYQQKSSQAPKLLFHYYDKDFNNEADTPDNFQSRRPNTSFCFLDIRSPGLGDTAMYLCATSRDRQGSYNEQFFGPGTRLTVL.

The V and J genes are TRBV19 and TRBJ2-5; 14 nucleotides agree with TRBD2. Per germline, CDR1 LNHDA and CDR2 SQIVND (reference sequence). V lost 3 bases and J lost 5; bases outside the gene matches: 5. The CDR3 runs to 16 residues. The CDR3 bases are TGTGCCAGTAGTATGGGACTAGCGGGAGCCGGGGAGACCCAGTACTTC. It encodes CASSMGLAGAGETQYF.

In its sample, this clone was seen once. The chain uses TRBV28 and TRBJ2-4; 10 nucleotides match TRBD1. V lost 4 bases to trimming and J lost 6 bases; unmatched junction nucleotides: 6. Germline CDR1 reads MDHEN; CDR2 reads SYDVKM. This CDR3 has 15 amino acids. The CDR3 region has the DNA TGTGCCAGCAGTTATGACAGGGGGCCGGGAAACATTCAGTACTTC. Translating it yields CASSYDRGPGNIQYF.

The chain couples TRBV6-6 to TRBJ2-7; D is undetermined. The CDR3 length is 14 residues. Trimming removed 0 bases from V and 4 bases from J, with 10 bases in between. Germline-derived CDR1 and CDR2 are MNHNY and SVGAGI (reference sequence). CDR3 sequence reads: CASSYSVSPYEQYF. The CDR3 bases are TGTGCCAGCAGTTACTCGGTCAGCCCTTACGAGCAGTACTTC.

CDR3 in DNA: TGTGCCAGCAGCTTAGGACAGGGCCCCTACAATGAGCAGTTCTTC. Amino acids: CASSLGQGPYNEQFF. The gene calls are TRBV11-2 and TRBJ2-1, with 7 bases fitting TRBD1. V was pared by 1 base and J by 2 bases, with 2 bases of the junction left unmatched. The CDR3 sequence is 15 residues long. Germline V gene sequence: CDR1 SGHAT, CDR2 FQNNGV.

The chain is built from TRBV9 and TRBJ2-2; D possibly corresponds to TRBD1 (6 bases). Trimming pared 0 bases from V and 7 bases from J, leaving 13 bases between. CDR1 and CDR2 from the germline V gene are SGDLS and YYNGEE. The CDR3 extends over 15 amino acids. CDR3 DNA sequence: TGTGCCAGCAGCGTAGCTGCGCAGGGGATCGGGGAGCTGTTTTTT. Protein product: CASSVAAQGIGELFF.